One sample yielded the 25 T cell receptor beta chains listed below, sequenced in a study of early T cells in non-severe SARS-CoV-2 infection. One entry per CDR3 protein results from TCRdb running MiXCR on the 5' RACE reads. The table has 50,000 to 65,000 distinct CDR3 sequences, around a tenth seen once. Sequenced input: whole blood. The receptor source for this set is an adult who was a healthcare worker with PCR-confirmed SARS-CoV-2 infection or an uninfected control (not recorded which).

This clonotype was observed many times. This chain uses TRBV25-1 with TRBJ2-7, with 9 bases matching TRBD1. The CDR3 length is 13 residues. V gave up 10 bases and J gave up 2 bases; unmatched junction bases: 6. CDR1 and CDR2 (germline): MGHDK, SYGVNS. CDR3 DNA: TGTGCCACCCGGGACAGGGAAACCTACGAGCAGTACTTC. It translates to CATRDRETYEQYF.

Only a few counts were recorded for this clonotype. The rearrangement uses TRBV28 and TRBJ1-2; the D is unclear. CDR3 length: 11 residues. The ends were cut back, 2 bases at V and 8 bases at J, with 6 bases in the middle. CDR1 is MDHEN and CDR2 is SYDVKM in the germline V gene. CDR3 in DNA: TGTGCCAGCAGTTTAACGGAGGGCTACACCTTC. It translates to CASSLTEGYTF.

This clonotype was found many times. V and J are TRBV2 and TRBJ2-5; the D call may be TRBD1 or TRBD2 (5 bases each). CDR3 length: 13 amino acids. CDR1 is SNHLY and CDR2 is FYNNEI in the germline V gene. Trimming removed 6 bases at V and 1 base at J, with 9 bases between. CDR3 sequence reads: CASRGELQETQYF. The CDR3 bases are TGTGCCAGCAGAGGGGAGCTCCAAGAGACCCAGTACTTC. Looking up the rest from reference TRBV2 and TRBJ2-5 gives the full variable domain: EPEVTQTPSHQVTQMGQEVILRCVPISNHLYFYWYRQILGQKVEFLVSFYNNEISEKSEIFDDQFSVERPDGSNFTLKIRSTKLEDSAMYFCASRGELQETQYFGPGTRLLVL.

This clonotype was recorded at least ten times. The chain recombines TRBV6-1 with TRBJ1-5; no firm D call. The ends were cut back, 5 bases at V and 1 base at J, with 18 bases in the middle. CDR1 is MNHNS and CDR2 is SASEGT in the germline V gene. This CDR3 comprises 17 residues. Here the CDR3 DNA reads TGTGCCAGCAGTAGGAGATGGGTGATCGGCAGCAATCAGCCCCAGCATTTT. Protein product: CASSRRWVIGSNQPQHF.

The chain uses TRBV7-9 and TRBJ2-7; 9 bases are a match to TRBD2. Germline CDR1 reads SEHNR; CDR2 reads FQNEAQ (reference sequence). This CDR3 has 16 residues. Trimming cost V 4 bases and J 0 bases; bases outside gene matches: 7. For the CDR3, the DNA is TGTGCCAGCAGCTCCTTTGGCGGGAGGGCCTCCTACGAGCAGTACTTC. Translation gives CASSSFGGRASYEQYF.

This clonotype came up a few times. The chain joins TRBV9 to TRBJ1-2, with a weak D call TRBD1 (5 bases). The CDR3 contains 14 residues. From germline, CDR1 is SGDLS and CDR2 YYNGEE. V gave up 5 bases and J gave up 3 bases, with 14 bases separating them. The DNA of the CDR3 is TGTGCCAGCAGTGGGTCAGGGATTGACTATGGCTACACCTTC. It is translated as CASSGSGIDYGYTF. Full variable domain (remainder filled in from reference TRBV9 and TRBJ1-2): DSGVTQTPKHLITATGQRVTLRCSPRSGDLSVYWYQQSLDQGLQFLIQYYNGEERAKGNILERFSAQQFPDLHSELNLSSLELGDSALYFCASSGSGIDYGYTFGSGTRLTVV.

This clonotype has a count of ten or more. The chain has TRBV20-1 and TRBJ2-1; 9 positions agree with TRBD1. The J segment lost 9 bases and the V segment lost 3 bases, leaving 15 bases of the junction unmatched. This CDR3 region has 16 residues. CDR1 is DFQATT, CDR2 SNEGSKA, per germline (reference sequence). The chain's CDR3 is CSARRGTGRRLGEQFF. DNA for the CDR3: TGCAGTGCTAGGAGGGGGACAGGGAGGCGGTTAGGTGAGCAGTTCTTC.

This clonotype occurred many times. CDR3 loop: CASSFRGQTTDTQYF. DNA for the CDR3: TGTGCCAGCAGCTTTCGGGGACAGACGACAGATACGCAGTATTTT. The J gene is TRBJ2-3, the V gene TRBV7-2; 7 bases are a match to TRBD1. Trimming at V came to 3 bases and at J to 3 bases, leaving 6 bases not matched to a gene. Germline CDR1 reads SGHTA; CDR2 reads FQGNSA. This CDR3 is 15 amino acids long. Full variable domain (missing parts from reference TRBV7-2 and TRBJ2-3): GAGVSQSPSNKVTEKGKDVELRCDPISGHTALYWYRQSLGQGLEFLIYFQGNSAPDKSGLPSDRFSAERTGGSVSTLTIQRTQQEDSAVYLCASSFRGQTTDTQYFGPGTRLTVL.

This clonotype was seen many times. The rearrangement joins TRBV20-1 to TRBJ2-7; 8 nucleotides match TRBD1. V lost 2 bases and J lost 0; bases outside the gene matches: 9. Germline loops: CDR1 DFQATT, CDR2 SNEGSKA (reference sequence). This CDR3 has 16 residues. The CDR3 nucleotides are TGCAGTGCTAGACCTCGGAACAGGGGGAGCTCCTACGAGCAGTACTTC. It yields the protein CSARPRNRGSSYEQYF.

V gene TRBV20-1 combines with J gene TRBJ1-2; D is uncertain. V lost 4 bases and J 8 bases, leaving 11 bases between the germline ends. Germline values: CDR1 DFQATT, CDR2 SNEGSKA (reference sequence). This CDR3 contains 11 residues. The CDR3 spells CSATDPRGYTF. CDR3 DNA: TGCAGTGCTACAGACCCGCGGGGCTACACCTTC.

This clonotype was counted ten times or more. The chain links TRBV14 to TRBJ2-7; D unclear. The CDR3 is 11 amino acids. Germline CDR1 and CDR2: SGHDN and FVKESK. Trimming left V 4 bases short and J 3 bases short, with 4 bases between. In nucleotides, the CDR3 is TGTGCCAGCAGCCTACACTACGAGCAGTACTTC. It specifies CASSLHYEQYF.

This clonotype was seen repeatedly, ten times or more. The rearrangement uses TRBV29-1 and TRBJ2-7; TRBD2 matches 8 bases. Looked up from germline, CDR1 is SQVTM and CDR2 is ANQGSEA. Unmatched junction bases numbered 3, after V lost 5 bases and J lost 3 bases. This CDR3 spans 12 amino acids. The CDR3 is CSVSTSGYEQYF. CDR3 DNA sequence: TGCAGCGTTTCAACTAGCGGCTACGAGCAGTACTTC.

The chain links TRBV5-1 to TRBJ2-3, with D perhaps being TRBD1 or TRBD2 (5 bases each). CDR3 length: 14 amino acids. CDR1 and CDR2 from the germline V gene are SGHRS and YFSETQ. The V end was cut by 3 bases, the J end by 0 bases, with 8 bases between. DNA of the CDR3: TGCGCCAGCAGCTCGGGACCCAGCACAGATACGCAGTATTTT. Its translation: CASSSGPSTDTQYF.

This clonotype was recorded at least ten times. The chain combines TRBV12-3 or TRBV12-4 with TRBJ1-1, with 9 bases that match TRBD1. V shed 2 bases, J shed 4 bases, and the junction held 2 bases outside the gene matches. The CDR3 totals 14 residues. The CDR3, as DNA: TGTGCCAGCAGTTTACGGACAGGGGTCACTGAAGCTTTCTTT. This encodes CASSLRTGVTEAFF.

The rearrangement links TRBV7-9 to TRBJ1-1; 7 bases align to TRBD1. Per the germline V gene, CDR1 is SEHNR and CDR2 is FQNEAQ (reference sequence). J lost 0 bases, V lost 3 bases, and 16 bases had no gene match. The CDR3 contains 19 residues. The chain's CDR3 is CASSFVRDRRCLMNTEAFF. CDR3 DNA: TGTGCCAGCAGCTTCGTCCGGGACAGAAGGTGTTTAATGAACACTGAAGCTTTCTTT.

The V and J genes are TRBV7-9 and TRBJ2-7; TRBD1 might be the D (6 bases). The CDR3 covers 13 residues. V was cut by 4 bases and J by 7 bases, with 14 bases left in between. Looked up from germline, CDR1 is SEHNR and CDR2 is FQNEAQ (reference sequence). CDR3 amino acids: CASSSGQLGEQYF. In nucleotides, the CDR3 is TGTGCCAGCAGCTCGGGACAACTCGGAGAGCAGTACTTC.

The chain is built from TRBV7-2 and TRBJ2-1, with 13 bases fitting TRBD2. This CDR3 comprises 15 residues. V trimming: 3 bases; J trimming: 6 bases; junction bases outside the gene matches: 2. CDR1 and CDR2 (germline): SGHTA, FQGNSA. This chain's CDR3 is CASSFTSGRANEQFF. Here the CDR3 DNA reads TGTGCCAGCAGCTTTACTAGCGGGAGGGCCAATGAGCAGTTCTTC. Based on the CDR3 plus reference TRBV7-2 and TRBJ2-1, the full variable domain is GAGVSQSPSNKVTEKGKDVELRCDPISGHTALYWYRQSLGQGLEFLIYFQGNSAPDKSGLPSDRFSAERTGGSVSTLTIQRTQQEDSAVYLCASSFTSGRANEQFFGPGTRLTVL.

J is TRBJ2-3 and V is TRBV9; 8 bases agree with TRBD1. Looked up from germline, CDR1 is SGDLS and CDR2 is YYNGEE. J was trimmed by 3 bases and V by 7 bases; bases with no gene match: 10. The length of the CDR3 is 15 residues. The CDR3 spells CASGDRGAGTDTQYF. For the CDR3, the DNA is TGTGCCAGCGGAGACAGGGGCGCCGGGACAGATACGCAGTATTTT.

This clonotype occurred a few times. This chain joins TRBV10-3 and TRBJ1-1, with unresolved D. The CDR3 consists of 15 residues. V lost 2 bases and J lost 4, with 14 bases in between. Per germline, CDR1 ENHRY and CDR2 SYGVKD. CDR3 sequence reads: CAISEALGVGTEAFF. As DNA, the CDR3 is TGTGCCATCAGTGAGGCCCTCGGGGTCGGCACTGAAGCTTTCTTT.

This chain connects TRBV7-2 to TRBJ2-7, with TRBD2 matching 9 bases. V was clipped by 5 bases and J by 5 bases; unmatched bases: 7. This CDR3 has 14 amino acids. Germline loops: CDR1 SGHTA, CDR2 FQGNSA. CDR3 coding DNA: TGTGCCAGCAGCGCTAGCGGGGCAAGGGACGAGCAGTACTTC. Amino acids: CASSASGARDEQYF.

The sample holds many counts of this clonotype. The chain joins TRBV19 to TRBJ2-1; D might be TRBD2 (5 bases). Germline-derived CDR1 and CDR2 are LNHDA and SQIVND (reference sequence). Trimming stripped 1 base from V and 4 bases from J, with 8 bases between. The CDR3 runs to 14 residues. CDR3 region: CASSIAGVYNEQFF. The CDR3 coding sequence is TGTGCCAGTAGTATAGCCGGGGTATACAATGAGCAGTTCTTC. The full variable domain, completed using reference TRBV19 and TRBJ2-1, is DGGITQSPKYLFRKEGQNVTLSCEQNLNHDAMYWYRQDPGQGLRLIYYSQIVNDFQKGDIAEGYSVSREKKESFPLTVTSAQKNPTAFYLCASSIAGVYNEQFFGPGTRLTVL.

The chain joins TRBV12-5 to TRBJ1-6; D remains unclear. Trimming took 2 bases from V and 10 from J, leaving 18 bases between them. The CDR3 runs to 16 residues. Germline values: CDR1 LGHNT, CDR2 FRNRAP. Here the CDR3 reads CASGLQVGLEVSPLHF. For the CDR3, the DNA is TGTGCTAGTGGTTTGCAAGTAGGACTCGAGGTCTCACCCCTCCACTTT.

This clonotype was found many times. The chain uses TRBV3-1 and TRBJ2-1; 11 bases match TRBD2. The germline V gene encodes CDR1 LGHDT and CDR2 YNNKEL (reference sequence). The V segment lost 4 bases and the J segment 4 bases; nucleotides outside the gene matches: 3. The CDR3 has 15 amino acids. As DNA, the CDR3 is TGTGCCAGCAGCCCAAGGACTAGCGGGTACAATGAGCAGTTCTTC. Protein product: CASSPRTSGYNEQFF.

In this sample, this clonotype turned up many times. The CDR3 sequence is CASSLSPGSYEQYF. CDR3 coding DNA: TGTGCCAGCAGTTTATCGCCCGGATCCTACGAGCAGTACTTC. V is TRBV27 and J is TRBJ2-7; D is ambiguous. Looked up from germline, CDR1 is MNHEY and CDR2 is SMNVEV (reference sequence). CDR3 length: 14 amino acids. The V and J ends lost 0 bases and 1 base respectively, with 7 bases between them.

The sample holds many counts of this clonotype. CDR3 amino acids: CASSLEGGAYTEAFF. The CDR3 DNA reads as TGTGCCAGCAGCTTAGAGGGGGGGGCCTACACTGAAGCTTTCTTT. V and J are TRBV7-8 and TRBJ1-1; D is possibly TRBD1 (6 bases). This CDR3 comprises 15 residues. V gave up 1 base and J gave up 3 bases, with 12 bases separating them. Germline CDR1 and CDR2: SGHVS and FQNEAQ.